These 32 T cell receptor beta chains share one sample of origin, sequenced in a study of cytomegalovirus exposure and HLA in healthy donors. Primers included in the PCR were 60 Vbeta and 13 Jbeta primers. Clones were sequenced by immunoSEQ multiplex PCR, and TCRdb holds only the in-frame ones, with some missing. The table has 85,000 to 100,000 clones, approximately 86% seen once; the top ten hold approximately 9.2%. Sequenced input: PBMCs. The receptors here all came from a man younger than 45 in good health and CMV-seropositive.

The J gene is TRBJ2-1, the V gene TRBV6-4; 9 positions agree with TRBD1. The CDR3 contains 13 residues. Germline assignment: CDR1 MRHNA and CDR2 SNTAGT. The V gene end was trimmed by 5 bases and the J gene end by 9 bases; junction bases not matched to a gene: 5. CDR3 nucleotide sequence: TGTGCCAGCAGTACAGACAGGGGGGGTGAGCAGTTCTTC. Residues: CASSTDRGGEQFF.

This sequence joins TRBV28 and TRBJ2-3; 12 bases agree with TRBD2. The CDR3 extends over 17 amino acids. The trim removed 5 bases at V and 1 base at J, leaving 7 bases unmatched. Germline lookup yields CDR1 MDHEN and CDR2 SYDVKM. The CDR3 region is CASSLPTSGSRTDTQYF. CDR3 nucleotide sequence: TGTGCCAGCAGTCTACCGACTAGCGGGAGTCGCACAGATACGCAGTATTTT.

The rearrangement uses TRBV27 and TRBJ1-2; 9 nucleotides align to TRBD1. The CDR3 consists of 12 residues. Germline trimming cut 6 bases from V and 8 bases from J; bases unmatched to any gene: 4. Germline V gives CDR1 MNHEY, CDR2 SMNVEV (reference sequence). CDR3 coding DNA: TGTGCCAGCAGGGAGGGACAGGGCGGCTACACCTTC. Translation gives CASREGQGGYTF.

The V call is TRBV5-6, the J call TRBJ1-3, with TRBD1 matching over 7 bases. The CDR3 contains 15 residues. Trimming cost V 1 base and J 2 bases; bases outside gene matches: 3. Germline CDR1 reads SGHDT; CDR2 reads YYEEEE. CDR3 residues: CASSLFQGAGNTIYF. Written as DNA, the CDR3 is TGTGCCAGCAGCTTGTTTCAGGGGGCTGGAAACACCATATATTTT.

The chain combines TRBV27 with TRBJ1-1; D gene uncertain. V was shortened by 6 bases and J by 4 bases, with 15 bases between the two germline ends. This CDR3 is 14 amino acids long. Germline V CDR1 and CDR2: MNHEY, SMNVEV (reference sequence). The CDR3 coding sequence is TGTGCCAGCAGGCCGTCCTCGGGTGTCACTGAAGCTTTCTTT. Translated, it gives CASRPSSGVTEAFF.

The CDR3 here is CASSEGSETQYF. Here the CDR3 DNA reads TGCGCCAGCTCGGAGGGGTCAGAGACCCAGTACTTC. The gene calls are TRBV4-1 and TRBJ2-5; a weak D match, TRBD2 (6 bases). Trimming pared 8 bases from V and 4 bases from J, leaving 11 bases between. The length of the CDR3 is 12 residues. Germline V lookup: CDR1 MGHRA, CDR2 YSYEKL.

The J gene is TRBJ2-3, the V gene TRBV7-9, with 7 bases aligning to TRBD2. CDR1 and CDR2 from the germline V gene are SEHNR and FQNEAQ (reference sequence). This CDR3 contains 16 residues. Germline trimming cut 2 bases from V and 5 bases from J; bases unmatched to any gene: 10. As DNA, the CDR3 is TGTGCCAGCAGCTTACTCCCCGCGGGAGCCGTAGATACGCAGTATTTT. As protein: CASSLLPAGAVDTQYF.

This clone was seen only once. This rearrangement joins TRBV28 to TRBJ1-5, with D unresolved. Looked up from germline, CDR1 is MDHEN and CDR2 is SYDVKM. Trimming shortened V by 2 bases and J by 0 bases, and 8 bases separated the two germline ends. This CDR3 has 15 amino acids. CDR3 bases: TGTGCCAGCAGTTTACTCAGTCTTAGCAATCAGCCCCAGCATTTT. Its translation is CASSLLSLSNQPQHF. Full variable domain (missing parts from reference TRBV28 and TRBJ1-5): DVKVTQSSRYLVKRTGEKVFLECVQDMDHENMFWYRQDPGLGLRLIYFSYDVKMKEKGDIPEGYSVSREKKERFSLILESASTNQTSMYLCASSLLSLSNQPQHFGDGTRLSIL.

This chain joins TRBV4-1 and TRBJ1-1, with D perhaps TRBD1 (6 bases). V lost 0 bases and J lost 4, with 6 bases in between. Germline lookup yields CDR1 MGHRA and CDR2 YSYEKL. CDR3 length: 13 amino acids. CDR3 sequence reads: CASSQEGGTEAFF. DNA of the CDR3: TGCGCCAGCAGCCAAGAAGGGGGCACTGAAGCTTTCTTT.

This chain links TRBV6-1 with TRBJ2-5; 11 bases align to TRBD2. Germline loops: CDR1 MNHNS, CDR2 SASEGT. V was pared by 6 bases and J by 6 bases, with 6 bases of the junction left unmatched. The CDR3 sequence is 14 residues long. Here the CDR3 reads CASRTLAGEKTQYF. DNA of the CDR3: TGTGCCAGCAGGACACTAGCGGGAGAAAAGACCCAGTACTTC.

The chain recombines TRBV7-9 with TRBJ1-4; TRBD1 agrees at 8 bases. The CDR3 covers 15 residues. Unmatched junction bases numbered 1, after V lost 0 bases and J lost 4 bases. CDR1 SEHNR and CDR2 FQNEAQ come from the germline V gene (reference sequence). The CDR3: CASSLATGDNEKLFF. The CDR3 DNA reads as TGTGCCAGCAGCTTAGCGACAGGGGATAATGAAAAACTGTTTTTT.

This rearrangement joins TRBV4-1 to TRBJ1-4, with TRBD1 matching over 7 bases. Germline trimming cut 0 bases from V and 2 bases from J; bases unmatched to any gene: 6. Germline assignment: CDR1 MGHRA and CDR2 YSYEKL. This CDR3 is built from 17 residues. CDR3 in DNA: TGCGCCAGCAGCCAAGAAACGTTACAGGGGACTAATGAAAAACTGTTTTTT. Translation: CASSQETLQGTNEKLFF.

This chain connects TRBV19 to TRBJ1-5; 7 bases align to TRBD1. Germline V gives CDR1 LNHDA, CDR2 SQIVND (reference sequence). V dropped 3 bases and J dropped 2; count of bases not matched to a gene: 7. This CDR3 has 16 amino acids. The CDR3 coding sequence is TGTGCCAGTAGTATGCCTAACAGGGGTGGCAATCAGCCCCAGCATTTT. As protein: CASSMPNRGGNQPQHF.

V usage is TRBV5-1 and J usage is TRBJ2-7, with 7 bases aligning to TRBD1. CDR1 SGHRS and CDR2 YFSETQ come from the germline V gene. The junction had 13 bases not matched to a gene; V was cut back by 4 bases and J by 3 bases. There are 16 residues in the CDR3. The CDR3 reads CASSPGFRGPFYEQYF. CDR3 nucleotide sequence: TGCGCCAGCAGCCCCGGTTTTAGGGGGCCATTCTACGAGCAGTACTTC.

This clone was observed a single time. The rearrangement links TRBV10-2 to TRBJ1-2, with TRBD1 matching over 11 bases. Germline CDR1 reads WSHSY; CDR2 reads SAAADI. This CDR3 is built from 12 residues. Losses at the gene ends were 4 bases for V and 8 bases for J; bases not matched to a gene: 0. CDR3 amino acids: CASSGTGGGYTF. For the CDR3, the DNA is TGCGCCAGCAGTGGGACAGGGGGCGGCTACACCTTC.

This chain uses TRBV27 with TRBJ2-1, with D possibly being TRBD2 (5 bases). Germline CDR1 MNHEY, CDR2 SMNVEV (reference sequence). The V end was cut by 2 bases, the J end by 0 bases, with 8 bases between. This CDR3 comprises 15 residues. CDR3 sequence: CASSLIGSSYNEQFF. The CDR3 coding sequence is TGTGCCAGCAGTTTAATTGGGAGCTCCTACAATGAGCAGTTCTTC.

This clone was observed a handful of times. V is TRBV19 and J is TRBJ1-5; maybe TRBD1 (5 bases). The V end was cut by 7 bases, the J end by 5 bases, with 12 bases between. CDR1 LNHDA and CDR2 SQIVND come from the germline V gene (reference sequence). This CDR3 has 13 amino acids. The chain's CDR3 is CASTQTDYQPQHF. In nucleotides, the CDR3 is TGTGCCAGTACCCAGACAGATTATCAGCCCCAGCATTTT.

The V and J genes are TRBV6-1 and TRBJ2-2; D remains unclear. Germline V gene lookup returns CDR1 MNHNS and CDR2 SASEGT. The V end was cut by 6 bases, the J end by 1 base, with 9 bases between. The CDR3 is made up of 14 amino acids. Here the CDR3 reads CASSRLENTGELFF. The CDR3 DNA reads TGTGCCAGCAGCCGACTCGAGAACACCGGGGAGCTGTTTTTT.

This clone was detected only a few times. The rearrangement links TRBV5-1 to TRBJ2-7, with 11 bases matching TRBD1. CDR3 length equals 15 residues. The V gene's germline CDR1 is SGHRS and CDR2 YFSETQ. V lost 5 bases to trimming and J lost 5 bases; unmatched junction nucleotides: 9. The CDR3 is CASRDRGLEMDEQYF. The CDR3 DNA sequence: TGCGCCAGCAGGGACAGGGGGCTGGAGATGGACGAGCAGTACTTC.

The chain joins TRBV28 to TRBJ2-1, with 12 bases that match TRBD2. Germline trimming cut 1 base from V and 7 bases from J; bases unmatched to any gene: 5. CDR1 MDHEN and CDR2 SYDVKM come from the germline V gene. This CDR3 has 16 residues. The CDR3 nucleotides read TGTGCCAGCAGTTTATCGCTAGCGGGAGGGGTAAATGAGCAGTTCTTC. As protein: CASSLSLAGGVNEQFF.

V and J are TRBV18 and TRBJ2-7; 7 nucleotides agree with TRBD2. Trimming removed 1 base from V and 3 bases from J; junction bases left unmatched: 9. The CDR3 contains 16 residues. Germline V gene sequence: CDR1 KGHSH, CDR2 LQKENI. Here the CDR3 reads CASSPLTTSLIYEQYF. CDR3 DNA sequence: TGTGCCAGCTCACCACTGACGACTAGCCTTATCTACGAGCAGTACTTC.

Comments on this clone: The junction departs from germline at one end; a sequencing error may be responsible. CDR3 loop: CASSFLPGQQDSEEYF. CDR3 nucleotide sequence: TGCGCCAGCAGCTTCCTCCCGGGACAGCAAGACAGCGAGGAGTACTTC. This chain connects TRBV5-1 to TRBJ2-7, with TRBD1 matching over 7 bases. This CDR3 is 16 amino acids long. In germline, CDR1 is SGHRS, CDR2 YFSETQ. Full variable domain (remainder filled in from reference TRBV5-1 and TRBJ2-7): KAGVTQTPRYLIKTRGQQVTLSCSPISGHRSVSWYQQTPGQGLQFLFEYFSETQRNKGNFPGRFSGRQFSNSRSEMNVSTLELGDSALYLCASSFLPGQQDSEEYFGPGTRLTVT.

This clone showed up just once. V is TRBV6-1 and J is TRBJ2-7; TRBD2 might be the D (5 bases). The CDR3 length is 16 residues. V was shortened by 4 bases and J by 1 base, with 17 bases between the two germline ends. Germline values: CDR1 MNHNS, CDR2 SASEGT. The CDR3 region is CASSVGWAGLSYEQYF. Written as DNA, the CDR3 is TGTGCCAGCAGTGTAGGTTGGGCGGGCCTTTCCTACGAGCAGTACTTC.

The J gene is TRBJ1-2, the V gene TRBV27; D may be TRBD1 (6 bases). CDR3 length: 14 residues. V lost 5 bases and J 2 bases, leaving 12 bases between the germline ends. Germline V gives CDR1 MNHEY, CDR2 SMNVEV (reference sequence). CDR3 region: CASSGGHRNYGYTF. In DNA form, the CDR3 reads TGTGCCAGCAGTGGGGGACACCGGAACTATGGCTACACCTTC.

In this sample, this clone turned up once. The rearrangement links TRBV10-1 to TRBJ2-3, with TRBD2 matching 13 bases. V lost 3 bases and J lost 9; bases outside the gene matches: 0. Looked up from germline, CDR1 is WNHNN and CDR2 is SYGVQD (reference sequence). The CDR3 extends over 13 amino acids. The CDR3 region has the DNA TGCGCCAGCAGTGAACTAGCGGGGGGGACGCAGTATTTT. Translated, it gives CASSELAGGTQYF.

The CDR3 here is CASNRGTAYQETQYF. CDR3 nucleotides: TGTGCCAGCAACAGGGGAACGGCGTACCAAGAGACCCAGTACTTC. The chain recombines TRBV5-6 with TRBJ2-5, with TRBD1 matching over 7 bases. V dropped 6 bases and J dropped 0; count of bases not matched to a gene: 8. There are 15 residues in the CDR3. Looked up from germline, CDR1 is SGHDT and CDR2 is YYEEEE.

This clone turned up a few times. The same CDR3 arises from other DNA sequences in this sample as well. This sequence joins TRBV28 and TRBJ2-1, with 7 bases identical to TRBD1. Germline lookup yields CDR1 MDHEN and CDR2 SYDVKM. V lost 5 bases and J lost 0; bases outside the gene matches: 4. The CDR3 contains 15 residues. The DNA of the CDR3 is TGTGCCAGCAGTCGAGGGGGCGACTCCTACAATGAGCAGTTCTTC. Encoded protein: CASSRGGDSYNEQFF.

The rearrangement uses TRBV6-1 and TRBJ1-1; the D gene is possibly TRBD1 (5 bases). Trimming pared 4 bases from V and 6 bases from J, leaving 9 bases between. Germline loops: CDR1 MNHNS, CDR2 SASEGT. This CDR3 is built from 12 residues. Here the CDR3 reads CASSGQSPEAFF. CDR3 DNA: TGTGCCAGCAGTGGACAGTCCCCTGAAGCTTTCTTT.

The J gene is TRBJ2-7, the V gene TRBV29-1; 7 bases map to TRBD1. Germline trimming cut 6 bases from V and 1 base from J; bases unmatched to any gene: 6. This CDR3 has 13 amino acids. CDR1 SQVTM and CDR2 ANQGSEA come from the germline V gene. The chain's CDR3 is CSVRTGVSYEQYF. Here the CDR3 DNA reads TGCAGCGTCCGGACAGGAGTATCCTACGAGCAGTACTTC.

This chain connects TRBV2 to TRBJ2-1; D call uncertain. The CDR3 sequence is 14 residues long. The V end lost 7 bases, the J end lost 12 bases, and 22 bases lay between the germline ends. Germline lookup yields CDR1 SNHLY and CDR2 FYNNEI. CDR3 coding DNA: TGTGCCAGCAAACAAACCCGAACCCGAATATTGCAGTTCTTC. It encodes CASKQTRTRILQFF.

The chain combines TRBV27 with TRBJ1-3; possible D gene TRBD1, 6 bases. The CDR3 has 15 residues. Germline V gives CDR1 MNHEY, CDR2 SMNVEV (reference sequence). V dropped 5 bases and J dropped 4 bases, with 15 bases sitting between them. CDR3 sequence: CASSNVGARGNTIYF. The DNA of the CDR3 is TGTGCCAGCAGTAACGTGGGGGCGCGAGGAAACACCATATATTTT.

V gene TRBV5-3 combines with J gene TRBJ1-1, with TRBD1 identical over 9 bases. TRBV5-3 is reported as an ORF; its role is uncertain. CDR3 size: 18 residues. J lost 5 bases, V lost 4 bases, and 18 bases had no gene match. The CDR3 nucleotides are TGTGCCAGAAGCCCGACTTTACAGGGACAGGGAACGGATACTGAAGCTTTCTTT. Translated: CARSPTLQGQGTDTEAFF.